This passage covers 27 T cell receptor beta chains from one sample sequenced in a study of cytomegalovirus exposure and HLA in healthy donors. A multiplex PCR was run with 60 Vbeta primers and 13 Jbeta primers. This table comes from immunoSEQ multiplex PCR, and its TCRdb copy is limited to in-frame clones, with some not included. The sample consists of 95,000 to 110,000 clones, about a tenth of them appearing once. Sequenced: PBMCs. These receptors were taken from a man aged 35 to 55 in good health and CMV-seropositive.

This clone came up a few times. V and J are TRBV6-5 and TRBJ2-1, with no clear D. This CDR3 is built from 11 residues. Per the germline V gene, CDR1 is MNHEY and CDR2 is SVGAGI. The V end was cut by 0 bases, the J end by 10 bases, with 4 bases between. CDR3 residues: CASSYSREQFF. CDR3 coding DNA: TGTGCCAGCAGTTACTCGCGCGAGCAGTTCTTC.

This clone was detected a few times. This chain connects TRBV11-2 to TRBJ2-7, with D possibly TRBD1 on 6 matching bases. Germline-derived CDR1 and CDR2 are SGHAT and FQNNGV. This CDR3 has 14 residues. Trimming took 4 bases from V and 2 from J, leaving 12 bases between them. This CDR3 reads CASSSWDNAYEQYF. DNA for the CDR3: TGTGCCAGCAGCTCCTGGGACAACGCCTACGAGCAGTACTTC.

This clone was counted between two and nine times. This chain links TRBV19 with TRBJ2-5; TRBD1 aligns across 7 bases. This CDR3 is built from 13 residues. The V gene's germline CDR1 is LNHDA and CDR2 SQIVND (reference sequence). The V and J ends lost 7 bases and 4 bases, in that order; junction bases with no gene match: 6. As DNA, the CDR3 is TGTGCCAGTACCGCGGACAGGTCAGAGACCCAGTACTTC. It specifies CASTADRSETQYF.

The chain recombines TRBV27 with TRBJ1-2; D ambiguous. The CDR3 loop spans 11 amino acids. Trimming took 11 bases from V and 2 from J, leaving 9 bases between them. CDR1 MNHEY and CDR2 SMNVEV come from the germline V gene (reference sequence). CDR3 bases: TGTGCCGTACGGGAGAACTATGGCTACACCTTC. Its translation is CAVRENYGYTF.

This clone was picked up a small number of times. The chain carries TRBV6-1 and TRBJ2-7; unclear D gene. The CDR3 sequence is 16 residues long. The germline CDR1 and CDR2 sequences are MNHNS and SASEGT. Trimming shortened V by 3 bases and J by 3 bases, and 18 bases separated the two germline ends. The CDR3 sequence: CASSDQAEVSVYEQYF. The CDR3 DNA reads TGTGCCAGCAGTGACCAAGCTGAAGTATCCGTCTACGAGCAGTACTTC.

This chain joins TRBV4-2 and TRBJ1-2; TRBD1 might be the D (5 bases). The ends were cut back, 4 bases at V and 3 bases at J, with 15 bases in the middle. The CDR3 consists of 15 residues. Per germline, CDR1 LGHNA and CDR2 YNFKEQ. CDR3 in amino acids: CASSLGANVDYGYTF. As DNA, the CDR3 is TGTGCCAGCAGCCTAGGGGCAAACGTGGACTATGGCTACACCTTC.

This clone has just a few counts. The chain employs TRBV28 and TRBJ2-2; 15 bases are shared with TRBD2. The germline V gene has CDR1 MDHEN and CDR2 SYDVKM. The CDR3 contains 16 residues. V shed 7 bases, J shed 7 bases, and the junction held 7 bases outside the gene matches. The CDR3 region has the DNA TGTGCCAGCACCTACCCGGGACTAGCGGGGGGCGGGGAGCTGTTTTTT. Translating it yields CASTYPGLAGGGELFF.

There are a few counts of this clone. The chain is built from TRBV14 and TRBJ1-3; D unresolved. Trimming removed 1 base from V and 2 bases from J, with 12 bases in between. In germline, CDR1 is SGHDN, CDR2 FVKESK. The CDR3 sequence is 16 residues long. The CDR3 region is CASSQAQVSAGNTIYF. The DNA for the CDR3 is TGTGCCAGCAGCCAAGCCCAGGTATCCGCTGGAAACACCATATATTTT.

This clone turned up a few times. V gene TRBV29-1 combines with J gene TRBJ2-7, with TRBD2 matching over 13 bases. CDR1 is SQVTM and CDR2 is ANQGSEA in the germline V gene. V was clipped by 0 bases and J by 1 base; unmatched bases: 6. CDR3 length: 17 residues. The CDR3 nucleotides are TGCAGCGTTGAAGATGGACTAGCGGGAGTCTGGTCCTACGAGCAGTACTTC. It encodes CSVEDGLAGVWSYEQYF.

This sequence joins TRBV28 and TRBJ1-2, with TRBD1 matching over 7 bases. The CDR3 runs to 12 residues. Germline values: CDR1 MDHEN, CDR2 SYDVKM. V shed 8 bases and J 4 bases; nucleotides not matched to a gene: 4. CDR3 residues: CASEGASYGYTF. The CDR3 nucleotides are TGTGCCAGCGAGGGGGCGTCCTATGGCTACACCTTC.

This clone was counted a few times. The rearrangement links TRBV12-5 to TRBJ2-7; D not resolved. The CDR3 consists of 13 residues. V was clipped by 8 bases and J by 0 bases, with 11 bases between them. Germline V gene data show CDR1 as LGHNT and CDR2 as FRNRAP. The CDR3 region has the DNA TGTGCTAGTAGGCTTAGGAGCTCCTACGAGCAGTACTTC. It encodes CASRLRSSYEQYF.

The chain has TRBV6-1 and TRBJ2-3; TRBD2 matches 14 bases. V was pared by 3 bases and J by 6 bases, with 8 bases of the junction left unmatched. Germline lookup yields CDR1 MNHNS and CDR2 SASEGT. The CDR3 covers 17 residues. This CDR3 reads CASSEYPGLAGADTQYF. CDR3 DNA: TGTGCCAGCAGTGAGTATCCGGGACTAGCGGGAGCCGATACGCAGTATTTT.

V gene TRBV29-1 combines with J gene TRBJ2-5, with a possible D match to TRBD1 (6 bases). This CDR3 contains 12 residues. Trimming took 7 bases from V and 1 from J, leaving 10 bases between them. Germline-derived CDR1 and CDR2 are SQVTM and ANQGSEA. CDR3 nucleotides: TGCAGCGGCGGACAGTCCCAAGAGACCCAGTACTTC. Amino acid sequence: CSGGQSQETQYF.

This sequence joins TRBV19 and TRBJ2-5, with D maybe TRBD1 (6 bases). With 4 bases removed from V and 0 bases from J, the gap between germline ends came to 12 bases. This CDR3 contains 15 residues. Germline CDR1 is LNHDA and CDR2 is SQIVND (reference sequence). CDR3 DNA: TGTGCCAGTAGTACCACCGGGACATACCAAGAGACCCAGTACTTC. Amino acid sequence: CASSTTGTYQETQYF.

V gene TRBV25-1 combines with J gene TRBJ2-4; TRBD1 agrees at 8 bases. Germline CDR1 reads MGHDK; CDR2 reads SYGVNS. The CDR3 contains 15 residues. The J segment lost 1 base and the V segment lost 3 bases, leaving 2 bases of the junction unmatched. The CDR3 is CASSETGEAKNIQYF. The CDR3 nucleotides are TGTGCCAGCAGTGAGACAGGGGAGGCCAAAAACATTCAGTACTTC.

The gene calls are TRBV7-8 and TRBJ2-1; D is undetermined. Looked up from germline, CDR1 is SGHVS and CDR2 is FQNEAQ. Between the trimmed V and J ends, which lost 4 bases and 13 bases, there was a span of 14 bases. This CDR3 region has 12 residues. This CDR3 is CASSSKSGSQFF. The DNA for the CDR3 is TGTGCCAGCAGCTCCAAGTCCGGGTCACAGTTCTTC.

The rearrangement joins TRBV6-1 to TRBJ2-5; 7 nucleotides line up with TRBD2. The CDR3 consists of 15 residues. The V segment lost 0 bases and the J segment 5 bases; nucleotides outside the gene matches: 6. Germline CDR1 MNHNS, CDR2 SASEGT. In nucleotides, the CDR3 is TGTGCCAGCAGTGAAGCGCAGGGAGGGTTGGAGACCCAGTACTTC. Translation gives CASSEAQGGLETQYF.

The table lists this clone with a few counts. At one boundary the junction diverges from the germline segment, which might be a read error. This chain connects TRBV18 to TRBJ2-4, with 7 bases that match TRBD1. Germline CDR1 and CDR2: KGHSH and LQKENI. This CDR3 is built from 15 residues. CDR3 loop: CASPNRQGTKNIQYF. The CDR3 bases are TGTGCCAGCCCAAATCGACAGGGAACCAAGAACATTCAGTACTTC.

Only a few counts were recorded for this clone. The V and J genes are TRBV7-2 and TRBJ2-1; D is possibly TRBD2 (6 bases). Trimming shortened V by 0 bases and J by 4 bases, and 10 bases separated the two germline ends. Germline-derived CDR1 and CDR2 are SGHTA and FQGNSA. The CDR3 is made up of 15 amino acids. DNA of the CDR3: TGTGCCAGCAGCTTAGCGGGAGGAACGTACAATGAGCAGTTCTTC. It specifies CASSLAGGTYNEQFF.

The J gene is TRBJ2-3, the V gene TRBV19; 8 bases fit TRBD2. In germline, CDR1 is LNHDA, CDR2 SQIVND (reference sequence). With 10 bases clipped from V and 1 base from J, the junction kept 7 bases outside the gene matches. The CDR3 totals 14 residues. The CDR3 DNA reads TGTGCCACCGGAATGGGACTAGGCACAGATACGCAGTATTTT. It yields the protein CATGMGLGTDTQYF.

The rearrangement uses TRBV11-2 and TRBJ2-3; perhaps TRBD2 as D (5 bases). From germline, CDR1 is SGHAT and CDR2 FQNNGV. V lost 4 bases and J lost 5, with 7 bases in between. The length of the CDR3 is 12 residues. Written as DNA, the CDR3 is TGTGCCAGCAGCTCCGGACTAGATACGCAGTATTTT. This encodes CASSSGLDTQYF.

The J gene is TRBJ2-3, the V gene TRBV7-2; D might be TRBD1 (6 bases). V lost 2 bases to trimming and J lost 9 bases, with 9 bases between them. The CDR3 spans 12 residues. Germline CDR1 SGHTA, CDR2 FQGNSA. The CDR3, as DNA: TGTGCCAGCAGCTTACCAGGGGAGACGCAGTATTTT. Its translation: CASSLPGETQYF.

The chain uses TRBV5-4 and TRBJ2-3, with 9 nucleotides matching TRBD2. Germline V lookup: CDR1 SGHNT, CDR2 YYREEE (reference sequence). This CDR3 has 15 residues. Trimming at V came to 2 bases and at J to 5 bases, leaving 6 bases not matched to a gene. The CDR3 bases are TGTGCCAGCAGCTTCTCGGGACTAGCCGTAGATACGCAGTATTTT. This encodes CASSFSGLAVDTQYF.

This clone was seen a handful of times. The chain joins TRBV16 to TRBJ1-1; a weak D match, TRBD1 (5 bases). This CDR3 contains 13 residues. V lost 4 bases and J lost 2, with 8 bases in between. Looked up from germline, CDR1 is KGHSY and CDR2 is FQNENV. The CDR3 coding sequence is TGTGCCAGCAGCCGTCAGGGTAACACTGAAGCTTTCTTT. Translated: CASSRQGNTEAFF.

This clone was counted between two and nine times. The chain has TRBV19 and TRBJ2-7, with unresolved D. The CDR3 spans 15 residues. Trimming shortened V by 1 base and J by 0 bases, and 10 bases separated the two germline ends. Germline V gene lookup returns CDR1 LNHDA and CDR2 SQIVND (reference sequence). In DNA, the CDR3 is TGTGCCAGTAGTATAGGTCCAGGCCTCTCCTACGAGCAGTACTTC. This gives the protein CASSIGPGLSYEQYF. Complete variable domain (other parts from reference TRBV19 and TRBJ2-7): DGGITQSPKYLFRKEGQNVTLSCEQNLNHDAMYWYRQDPGQGLRLIYYSQIVNDFQKGDIAEGYSVSREKKESFPLTVTSAQKNPTAFYLCASSIGPGLSYEQYFGPGTRLTVT.

This clone has a handful of counts. V is TRBV10-1 and J is TRBJ2-7, with 8 bases lining up with TRBD2. V dropped 2 bases and J dropped 3; count of bases not matched to a gene: 0. CDR3 length equals 13 residues. Germline assignment: CDR1 WNHNN and CDR2 SYGVQD (reference sequence). Here the CDR3 reads CASSEREGYEQYF. CDR3 coding DNA: TGCGCCAGCAGTGAGCGGGAGGGCTACGAGCAGTACTTC.

This chain links TRBV28 with TRBJ1-1, with D hard to call. Trimming pared 6 bases from V and 1 base from J, leaving 12 bases between. CDR1 is MDHEN and CDR2 is SYDVKM in the germline V gene. This CDR3 spans 14 amino acids. In nucleotides, the CDR3 is TGTGCCAGCAGCGCTGAGCCCCAGAACACTGAAGCTTTCTTT. Protein: CASSAEPQNTEAFF.